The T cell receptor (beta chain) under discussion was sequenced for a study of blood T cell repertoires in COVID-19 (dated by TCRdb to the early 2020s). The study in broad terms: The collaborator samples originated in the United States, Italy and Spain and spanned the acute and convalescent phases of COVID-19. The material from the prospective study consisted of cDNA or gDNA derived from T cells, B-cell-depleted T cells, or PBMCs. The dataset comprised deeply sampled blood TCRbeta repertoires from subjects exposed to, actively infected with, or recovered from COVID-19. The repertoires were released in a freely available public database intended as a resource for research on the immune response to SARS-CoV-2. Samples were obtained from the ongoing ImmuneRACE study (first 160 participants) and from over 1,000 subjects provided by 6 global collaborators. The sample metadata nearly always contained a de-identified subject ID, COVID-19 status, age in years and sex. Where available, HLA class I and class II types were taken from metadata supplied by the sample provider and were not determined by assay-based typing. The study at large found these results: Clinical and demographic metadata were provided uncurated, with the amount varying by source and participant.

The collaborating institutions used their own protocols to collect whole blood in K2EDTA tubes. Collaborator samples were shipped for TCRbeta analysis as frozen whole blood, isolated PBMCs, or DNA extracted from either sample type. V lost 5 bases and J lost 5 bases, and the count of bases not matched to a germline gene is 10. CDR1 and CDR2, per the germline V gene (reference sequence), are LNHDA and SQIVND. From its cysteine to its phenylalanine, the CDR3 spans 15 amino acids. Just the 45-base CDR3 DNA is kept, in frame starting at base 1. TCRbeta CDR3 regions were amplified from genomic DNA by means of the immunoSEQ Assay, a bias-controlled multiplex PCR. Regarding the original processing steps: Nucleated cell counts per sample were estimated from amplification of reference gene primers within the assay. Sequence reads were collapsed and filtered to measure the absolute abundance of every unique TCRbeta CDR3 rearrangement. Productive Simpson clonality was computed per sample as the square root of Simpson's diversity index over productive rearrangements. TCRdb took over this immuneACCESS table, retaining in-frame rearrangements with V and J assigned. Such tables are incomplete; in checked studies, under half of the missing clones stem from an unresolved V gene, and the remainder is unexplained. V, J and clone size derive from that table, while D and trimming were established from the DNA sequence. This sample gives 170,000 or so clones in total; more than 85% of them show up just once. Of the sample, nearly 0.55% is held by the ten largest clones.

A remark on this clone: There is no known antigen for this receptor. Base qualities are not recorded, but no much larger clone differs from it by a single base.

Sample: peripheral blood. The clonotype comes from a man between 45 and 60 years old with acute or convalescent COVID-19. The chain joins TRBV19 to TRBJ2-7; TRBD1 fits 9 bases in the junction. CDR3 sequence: CASSPIGTGRNEQYF. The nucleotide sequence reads TGTGCCAGTAGTCCCATAGGGACAGGGAGGAACGAGCAGTACTTC.